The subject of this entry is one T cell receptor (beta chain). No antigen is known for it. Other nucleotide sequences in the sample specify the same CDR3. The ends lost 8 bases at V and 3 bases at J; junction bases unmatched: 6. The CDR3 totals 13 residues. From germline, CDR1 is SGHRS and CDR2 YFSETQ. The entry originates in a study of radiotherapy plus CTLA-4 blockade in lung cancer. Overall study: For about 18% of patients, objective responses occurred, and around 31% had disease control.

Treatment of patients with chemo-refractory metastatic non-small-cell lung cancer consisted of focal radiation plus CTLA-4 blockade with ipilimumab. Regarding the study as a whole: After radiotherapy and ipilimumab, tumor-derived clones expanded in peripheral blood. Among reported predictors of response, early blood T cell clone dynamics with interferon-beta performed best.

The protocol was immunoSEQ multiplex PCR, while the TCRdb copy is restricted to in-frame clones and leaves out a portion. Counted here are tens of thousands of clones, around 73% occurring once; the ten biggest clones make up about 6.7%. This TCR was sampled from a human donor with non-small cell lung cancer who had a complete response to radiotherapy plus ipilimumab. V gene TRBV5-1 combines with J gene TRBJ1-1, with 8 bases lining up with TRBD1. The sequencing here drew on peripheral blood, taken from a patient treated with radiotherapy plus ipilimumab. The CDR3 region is CASSSGGDTEAFF. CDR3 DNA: TGCGCCAGTTCGTCAGGGGGCGACACTGAAGCTTTCTTT.